Listed below are T cell receptor beta chains from one sample, sequenced in a study of blood T cell repertoires in COVID-19. The method was immunoSEQ multiplex PCR; TCRdb's version includes in-frame clones alone and lacks a portion of them. The sample gives 150,000 or so clones, roughly 84% of which show up once; about 1.2% is in the top ten. Sequenced: peripheral blood. The source of these receptors is a man aged 55 to 70 who had recovered from COVID-19. Each CDR3 is given without its conserved first and last residue. Size tells how often a clone was seen (once, few, many) or the class of an expanded clone, and some rows leave it out.

CDR3aa | j_gene | v_gene | abundance
AISGEDSPNQPQH | TRBJ1-5 | TRBV10-3 | -
ASSSSGGAGQPQH | TRBJ1-5 | TRBV5-5 | -
ASSHGAGGGANVLT | TRBJ2-6 | TRBV27 | -
ASSLPGTDTQY | TRBJ2-3 | TRBV12-3/TRBV12-4 | once
AARQGRLETQY | TRBJ2-5 | TRBV6-5 | -
ASSGGTGGHTEAF | TRBJ1-1 | TRBV9 | once
ASSEQAAEAF | TRBJ1-1 | TRBV2 | few
ASSPRLQYTEAF | TRBJ1-1 | TRBV6-2/TRBV6-3 | -
ASSPGTEETQY | TRBJ2-5 | TRBV16 | -
ASSEQHTDRGIQPQH | TRBJ1-5 | TRBV6-1 | few
ASSQERLAGDPQYNEQF | TRBJ2-1 | TRBV4-3 | -
ASSPQGISNQPQH | TRBJ1-5 | TRBV28 | few
ASSAYRNEKLF | TRBJ1-4 | TRBV12-3/TRBV12-4 | -
ATSGSSYEQY | TRBJ2-7 | TRBV24-1 | -
ASSSTGQGYEQY | TRBJ2-7 | TRBV7-3 | -
SVWQGGNGYT | TRBJ1-2 | TRBV29-1 | -
ATSRPLNGGAGRSYNEQF | TRBJ2-1 | TRBV15 | -
ASSLGRGDYEQY | TRBJ2-7 | TRBV5-1 | many
ASSSQGVNTEAF | TRBJ1-1 | TRBV19 | -
SVEDSSLGILNEQF | TRBJ2-1 | TRBV29-1 | once
ASSRDRGQPQH | TRBJ1-5 | TRBV2 | -
ASSATEASRSYNEQF | TRBJ2-1 | TRBV4-3 | -
ASSIQAVPNYGYT | TRBJ1-2 | TRBV19 | -
ASSLLAEGGRYGYT | TRBJ1-2 | TRBV3-1/TRBV3-2 | -
ASSLGQGASEQY | TRBJ2-7 | TRBV19 | -
ASSRWGGTYNEQF | TRBJ2-1 | TRBV27 | -
ASSLDSSSTDTQY | TRBJ2-3 | TRBV7-3 | -
ASSRGGQGGSYEQY | TRBJ2-7 | TRBV5-1 | -
ASSALLAGGHNEQF | TRBJ2-1 | TRBV5-4 | -
ASDSGGGVVPGELF | TRBJ2-2 | TRBV19 | -
ATSPGQGLNTGELF | TRBJ2-2 | TRBV2 | -
ASSSGTGAIPGTDTQY | TRBJ2-3 | TRBV11-3 | -
ASSLAAGTTDTQY | TRBJ2-3 | TRBV7-6 | -